A selection of T cell receptor beta chains follows, all from one sample in a study of radiotherapy plus CTLA-4 blockade in lung cancer. Method: immunoSEQ multiplex PCR; TCRdb's copy keeps in-frame clones and lacks some. This table has some 27,000 clones, roughly 71% appearing once. Sequencing used peripheral blood, obtained from a patient treated with radiotherapy plus ipilimumab. These receptors all come from a human donor with non-small cell lung cancer that progressed on radiotherapy plus ipilimumab. Each CDR3 is given with its conserved first and last residue. A D gene is named only where the DNA matches it firmly. The size of a clone is reported for some rows only, either as once, few or many, or as a class for expanded clones.

V gene	J gene	D gene	clone size	CDR3 protein	CDR3 DNA
TRBV9	TRBJ1-1	.	.	CASSVQAMNTEAFF	TGTGCCAGCAGCGTCCAGGCGATGAACACTGAAGCTTTCTTT
TRBV6-5	TRBJ1-6	.	few	CASSVGESYNSPLHF	TGTGCCAGCAGTGTGGGAGAATCCTATAATTCACCCCTCCACTTT
TRBV4-1	TRBJ1-2	.	.	CASSHNTLSGGLGGYTF	TGCGCCAGCAGCCATAATACCCTCTCGGGGGGGCTCGGTGGCTACACCTTC
TRBV30	TRBJ2-3	.	.	CAWSVLRERTDTQYF	TGTGCCTGGAGTGTACTACGGGAGAGAACAGATACGCAGTATTTT
TRBV4-3	TRBJ2-3	TRBD2	.	CASSQGGGIGGPTDTQYF	TGCGCCAGCAGCCAAGGCGGGGGGATCGGGGGTCCTACAGATACGCAGTATTTT
TRBV5-6	TRBJ2-3	TRBD2	.	CASSLKIAGGSDTQYF	TGTGCCAGCAGCTTGAAGATAGCGGGAGGCTCAGATACGCAGTATTTT
TRBV7-3	TRBJ2-1	.	.	CASSFLPGAYNEQFF	TGTGCCAGCAGCTTCCTGCCGGGAGCCTACAATGAGCAGTTCTTC
TRBV5-1	TRBJ2-2	.	.	CASKDGDTGELFF	TGCGCCAGCAAAGACGGGGATACCGGGGAGCTGTTTTTT
TRBV5-6	TRBJ2-7	TRBD1	.	CASSYRQGFVYEQYF	TGTGCCAGCAGCTATAGACAGGGGTTTGTGTACGAGCAGTACTTC
TRBV7-9	TRBJ2-3	.	.	CARGALRYPRDTQYF	TGTGCCAGGGGGGCCCTGAGGTACCCCCGGGATACGCAGTATTTT
TRBV20-1	TRBJ2-1	.	.	CSANYNEQFF	TGCAGTGCCAACTACAATGAGCAGTTCTTC
TRBV4-3	TRBJ1-1	.	.	CASSHRGNTEAFF	TGCGCCAGCAGCCACCGAGGAAACACTGAAGCTTTCTTT
TRBV28	TRBJ1-1	TRBD1	.	CASSRGQGIGGNTEAFF	TGTGCCAGCAGCCGGGGACAGGGGATCGGAGGGAACACTGAAGCTTTCTTT
TRBV27	TRBJ1-2	.	once	CASSLFIYWQNYGYTF	TGTGCCAGCAGTTTATTTATTTATTGGCAAAACTATGGCTACACCTTC
TRBV7-2	TRBJ1-5	TRBD1	.	CASSPRSGGVDQPQHF	TGTGCCAGCAGCCCGAGGTCAGGGGGCGTTGATCAGCCCCAGCATTTT
TRBV7-3	TRBJ2-1	.	medium-sized	CASSLNPRGPTFF	TGTGCCAGCAGCTTAAACCCCAGGGGACCAACGTTCTTC
TRBV16	TRBJ2-7	.	.	CASSRSSGTYYEQYF	TGTGCCAGCAGCCGCTCGTCGGGGACCTACTACGAGCAGTACTTC
TRBV7-9	TRBJ1-1	.	.	CASSTTEAFF	TGTGCCAGCAGTACAACTGAAGCTTTCTTT
TRBV6-4	TRBJ2-2	TRBD1	.	CASSPGTARTGELFF	TGTGCCAGCAGTCCCGGGACAGCGAGGACCGGGGAGCTGTTTTTT
TRBV27	TRBJ1-2	.	few	CASSLGTPSGYGYTF	TGTGCCAGCAGTTTAGGAACCCCGTCGGGTTATGGCTACACCTTC
TRBV30	TRBJ1-6	.	.	CAWSVQGANSPLHF	TGTGCCTGGAGTGTACAAGGGGCCAATTCACCCCTCCACTTT
TRBV13	TRBJ2-2	.	.	CASSLTVTNTGELFF	TGTGCCAGCAGCTTGACAGTCACGAACACCGGGGAGCTGTTTTTT
TRBV4-1	TRBJ2-3	TRBD2	.	CASSFLAGGPGADTQYF	TGCGCCAGCAGCTTTCTAGCGGGGGGGCCGGGGGCAGATACGCAGTATTTT
TRBV15	TRBJ1-3	.	.	CATSSDRNTIYF	TGTGCCACCAGCAGTGATCGAAACACCATATATTTT
TRBV11-3	TRBJ2-1	.	once	CASSQGPSSYNEQFF	TGTGCCAGCAGCCAAGGGCCAAGCTCCTACAATGAGCAGTTCTTC
TRBV6-1	TRBJ1-1	.	few	CASRGGRPEAFF	TGTGCCAGCAGGGGCGGGAGGCCTGAAGCTTTCTTT
TRBV30	TRBJ2-2	TRBD2	.	CAGERGPGELFF	TGTGCCGGAGAGCGGGGGCCCGGGGAGCTGTTTTTT
TRBV28	TRBJ2-2	.	.	CASSWEGVNTGELFF	TGTGCCAGCAGTTGGGAAGGGGTCAACACCGGGGAGCTGTTTTTT
TRBV19	TRBJ2-4	TRBD2	.	CASSDRGSGGNIQYF	TGTGCCAGTAGTGATCGCGGGAGTGGTGGAAACATTCAGTACTTC
TRBV7-2	TRBJ2-5	.	.	CASSFQGEIQTQYF	TGTGCCAGCAGCTTTCAGGGCGAAATACAGACCCAGTACTTC
TRBV11-2	TRBJ2-2	TRBD1	.	CASSFAWPGTGSGELFF	TGTGCCAGCAGCTTCGCCTGGCCCGGGACAGGGTCCGGGGAGCTGTTTTTT
TRBV30	TRBJ1-2	TRBD1	.	CAWRGQGPGGYTF	TGTGCCTGGAGGGGACAGGGACCAGGAGGCTACACCTTC
TRBV19	TRBJ2-4	.	.	CASSIAGAKNIQYF	TGTGCCAGTAGTATAGCGGGAGCCAAAAACATTCAGTACTTC
TRBV7-8	TRBJ2-3	.	.	CASSLMSFSTDTQYF	TGTGCCAGCAGCTTAATGTCCTTTAGCACAGATACGCAGTATTTT
TRBV11-1	TRBJ2-1	TRBD2	few	CASSLLAGGLYEQFF	TGTGCCAGCAGCTTACTAGCGGGGGGATTGTATGAGCAGTTCTTC
TRBV19	TRBJ2-5	.	.	CASSRRQETQYF	TGTGCCAGTAGTCGGCGACAAGAGACCCAGTACTTC
TRBV28	TRBJ2-3	.	.	CASKLGAGAGDTQYF	TGTGCCAGCAAATTAGGGGCAGGGGCTGGGGATACGCAGTATTTT
TRBV2	TRBJ2-4	.	.	CASSDGGSIQYF	TGTGCCAGCAGTGATGGGGGCTCCATTCAGTACTTC
TRBV11-3	TRBJ1-5	.	few	CASSCDETASNQPQHF	TGTGCCAGCAGCTGCGATGAGACGGCTAGCAATCAGCCCCAGCATTTT
TRBV5-1	TRBJ1-2	.	.	CASSLAGSNGVDYGYTF	TGCGCCAGCAGCTTGGCCGGATCCAACGGGGTCGACTATGGCTACACCTTC
TRBV4-3	TRBJ1-1	TRBD1	.	CASSQGTGVRGAFF	TGCGCCAGCAGCCAGGGGACAGGGGTTCGGGGAGCTTTCTTT
TRBV7-9	TRBJ2-5	.	few	CASSLPGTQYF	TGTGCCAGCAGCCTCCCGGGGACCCAGTACTTC
TRBV5-1	TRBJ2-6	TRBD2	.	CASSLELAGTGANVLTF	TGCGCCAGCAGCTTGGAGCTAGCGGGTACTGGGGCCAACGTCCTGACTTTC
TRBV28	TRBJ2-7	TRBD1	.	CASSLTGTEYYEQYF	TGTGCCAGCAGCCTAACCGGGACAGAATACTACGAGCAGTACTTC
TRBV4-3	TRBJ2-6	.	.	CASSQGSRMSSGANVLTF	TGCGCCAGCAGCCAAGGCTCGCGGATGAGCTCTGGGGCCAACGTCCTGACTTTC
TRBV7-6	TRBJ1-4	TRBD1	.	CASSELGTELFF	TGTGCCAGCAGCGAACTGGGGACAGAACTGTTTTTT
TRBV2	TRBJ2-1	TRBD2	.	CASSNRGGSYNEQFF	TGTGCCAGCAGTAACCGGGGGGGGTCCTACAATGAGCAGTTCTTC
TRBV6-1	TRBJ1-2	.	.	CAVKRTDQGGYTF	TGTGCCGTCAAAAGGACAGACCAGGGAGGCTACACCTTC
TRBV5-1	TRBJ2-1	TRBD2	once	CASSLVTAGNNEQFF	TGCGCCAGCAGCTTGGTAACAGCGGGAAACAATGAGCAGTTCTTC
TRBV27	TRBJ2-7	.	.	CASRLLAASKFYEQYF	TGTGCCAGCAGATTACTAGCAGCGTCGAAGTTCTACGAGCAGTACTTC
TRBV7-9	TRBJ2-7	TRBD2	.	CASSDRLASYEQYF	TGTGCCAGCAGCGATCGACTAGCCAGCTACGAGCAGTACTTC
TRBV7-2	TRBJ2-2	.	.	CASSGWRNTGELFF	TGTGCCAGCAGCGGATGGCGGAACACCGGGGAGCTGTTTTTT
TRBV5-1	TRBJ2-1	.	.	CASSSFRQTNNEQFF	TGCGCCAGCAGCTCATTCAGACAGACGAACAATGAGCAGTTCTTC
TRBV28	TRBJ1-2	.	.	CASSSWGALNYGYTF	TGTGCCAGCAGTTCGTGGGGGGCGCTCAACTATGGCTACACCTTC
TRBV28	TRBJ1-2	.	.	CTSSRGGARNYGYTF	TGTACCAGCAGCCGTGGGGGGGCGAGAAACTATGGCTACACCTTC
TRBV7-2	TRBJ1-1	.	.	CASSLPRGPSRRAFF	TGTGCCAGCAGCCTCCCCCGGGGGCCCTCCCGACGAGCTTTCTTT
TRBV12-5	TRBJ1-5	TRBD1	.	CASGATRQGGLGQPQHF	TGTGCTAGTGGTGCCACCCGACAGGGGGGCCTGGGGCAGCCCCAGCATTTT
TRBV29-1	TRBJ2-3	.	.	CSVGWVPDTQYF	TGCAGCGTCGGATGGGTCCCAGATACGCAGTATTTT